Detailed here is one T cell receptor beta chain. Its antigen is not identified. These data belong to a study of cytomegalovirus exposure and HLA in healthy donors. At the level of the study: Earlier work reported 110 million or so unique TCR beta sequences from some 170 million T cells.

V lost 6 bases, J lost 3 bases, and 2 bases stayed unmatched. Germline-derived CDR1 and CDR2 are MNHNS and SASEGT. There are 12 residues in the CDR3. The study's findings and limits: TCR beta V- and J-gene trimming was later associated with a missense DCLRE1C variant. Within an earlier analysis, most TCR beta V segments proved productive either about 90% or about 30% of the time.

PCR primers comprised 60 Vbeta and 13 Jbeta primers. Repertoires were generated with immunoSEQ multiplex PCR, while TCRdb's copy carries only in-frame clones and drops some. The sample includes roughly 100,000 clones. The specimen was PBMCs. This receptor was taken from a middle-aged man in good health and CMV-seronegative. This chain connects TRBV6-1 to TRBJ2-7, with 7 bases that match TRBD1. The CDR3, as DNA: TGTGCCAGCAGAGGACAGGTCTACGAGCAGTACTTC. Its translation is CASRGQVYEQYF.